These 8 T cell receptor beta chains were sequenced from one sample in a study of T cells in localized non-small cell lung cancer. Only in-frame clones appear in the TCRdb table, and some are missing; sequencing was by immunoSEQ multiplex PCR. The sample yields tens of thousands of clones, around 85% seen once. Sequencing used peripheral blood, obtained before any cancer treatment. All receptors come from a female donor at least 60 years old with stage I lung adenocarcinoma.

The chain recombines TRBV6-5 with TRBJ2-5; D possibly uses TRBD1 or TRBD2 (5 bases each). The CDR3 contains 14 residues. V lost 6 bases and J lost 3, with 14 bases in between. CDR1 and CDR2 from the germline V gene are MNHEY and SVGAGI. The CDR3 bases are TGTGCCAGCAGGCCGCTGGGGCGGGAAGAGACCCAGTACTTC. This sequence encodes CASRPLGREETQYF.

This rearrangement joins TRBV28 to TRBJ2-7; 9 nucleotides align to TRBD1. The CDR3 consists of 13 residues. The germline CDR1 and CDR2 sequences are MDHEN and SYDVKM. V shed 7 bases and J 5 bases; nucleotides not matched to a gene: 6. The CDR3 reads CASTPGTGHEQYF. CDR3 nucleotides: TGTGCCAGCACCCCCGGGACAGGGCACGAGCAGTACTTC. The variable domain in full, completed from reference TRBV28 and TRBJ2-7, reads DVKVTQSSRYLVKRTGEKVFLECVQDMDHENMFWYRQDPGLGLRLIYFSYDVKMKEKGDIPEGYSVSREKKERFSLILESASTNQTSMYLCASTPGTGHEQYFGPGTRLTVT.

In its sample, this clone was seen a few times. CDR3 loop: CASSLYLAGDHNEQFF. CDR3 coding DNA: TGTGCCAGCAGTTTATATCTAGCGGGAGATCACAATGAGCAGTTCTTC. The chain is built from TRBV28 and TRBJ2-1; 10 bases agree with TRBD2. Trimming cost V 1 base and J 5 bases; bases outside gene matches: 5. The CDR3 length is 16 residues. Germline V lookup: CDR1 MDHEN, CDR2 SYDVKM.

This clone was detected only once. This sequence joins TRBV5-3 and TRBJ2-7; no reliable D call. TRBV5-3 is an ORF; its function is uncertain. The V end lost 7 bases, the J end lost 3 bases, and 14 bases lay between the germline ends. The CDR3 has 13 residues. The CDR3 sequence is CARSELANYEQYF. Here the CDR3 DNA reads TGTGCCAGATCGGAACTTGCGAACTACGAGCAGTACTTC.

This chain connects TRBV9 to TRBJ1-1; D uncertain. Between the trimmed V and J ends, which lost 0 bases and 7 bases, there was a span of 10 bases. Germline CDR1 is SGDLS and CDR2 is YYNGEE. This CDR3 region has 13 residues. CDR3 sequence reads: CASSVDWGHEAFF. The CDR3 nucleotides are TGTGCCAGCAGCGTAGATTGGGGTCATGAAGCTTTCTTT.

The chain joins TRBV5-1 to TRBJ2-1; 7 bases line up with TRBD1. The V gene's germline CDR1 is SGHRS and CDR2 YFSETQ. V was clipped by 1 base and J by 7 bases; unmatched bases: 5. The CDR3 length is 14 residues. CDR3 loop: CASSLTGAENEQFF. The CDR3 nucleotides read TGCGCCAGCAGCTTGACAGGGGCGGAGAATGAGCAGTTCTTC.

V gene TRBV5-1 combines with J gene TRBJ1-2, with D hard to call. Germline V lookup: CDR1 SGHRS, CDR2 YFSETQ. The CDR3 runs 13 residues. V was trimmed by 0 bases and J by 2 bases, leaving 5 bases between them. In DNA, the CDR3 is TGCGCCAGCAGCTTGGGCGGGAACTATGGCTACACCTTC. This gives the protein CASSLGGNYGYTF.

The rearrangement uses TRBV5-1 and TRBJ2-3; 8 bases line up with TRBD2. The CDR3 has 14 residues. The V and J ends lost 7 bases and 6 bases, in that order; junction bases with no gene match: 10. CDR1 is SGHRS and CDR2 is YFSETQ in the germline V gene. DNA for the CDR3: TGCGCCAGCGGTACTAGCGGCGCAGGGGATACGCAGTATTTT. Its translation: CASGTSGAGDTQYF.